These 18 T cell receptor beta chains share one sample of origin, sequenced in a study of regulatory T cells in long-lasting Graves disease. Stated time point: newly diagnosed GD, antithyroid drugs for less than 3 months. PBMC-derived RNA was used for the TCR library. Arm-PCR of CDR3 regions and iRepertoire HTBI primers were the basis on which TCR beta libraries were built. TCRdb independently ran MiXCR on the multiplex PCR reads; one entry per CDR3 protein. The table has 620,000 or so distinct CDR3 sequences, around 15% seen once. These data also formed part of another study, on T cells in Graves' hyperthyroidism and ophthalmopathy.

The material sequenced was peripheral blood mononuclear cells (PBMCs), taken at new diagnosis, from a patient treated with antithyroid drugs. The receptors here all came from a young woman with Graves disease.

Ten or more counts support this clonotype. V usage is TRBV7-2 and J usage is TRBJ1-1; D uncertain. Germline CDR1 reads SGHTA; CDR2 reads FQGNSA. V gave up 1 base and J gave up 0 bases, with 6 bases separating them. This CDR3 is 14 amino acids long. The CDR3 DNA sequence: TGTGCCAGCAGCTTAGGAGCAATGAACACTGAAGCTTTCTTT. It codes for CASSLGAMNTEAFF.

This clonotype was counted between two and nine times. The V gene is TRBV28, the J gene TRBJ2-7; unclear D gene. This CDR3 comprises 15 residues. Trimming took 5 bases from V and 3 from J, leaving 17 bases between them. Germline V gene sequence: CDR1 MDHEN, CDR2 SYDVKM. This CDR3 is CASSLDPSQVYEQYF. The CDR3 nucleotides read TGTGCCAGCAGTCTTGACCCCAGCCAGGTCTACGAGCAGTACTTC.

This clonotype was counted many times. The chain is built from TRBV20-1 and TRBJ2-7, with D unresolved. Germline CDR1 and CDR2: DFQATT and SNEGSKA (reference sequence). The CDR3 loop spans 16 amino acids. The V end was cut by 6 bases, the J end by 5 bases, with 26 bases between. As DNA, the CDR3 is TGCAGTGCCACCAAAAATTGGCTAGTCTCAAACCACGAGCAGTACTTC. Protein product: CSATKNWLVSNHEQYF.

Turning to this clonotype: A much larger clone is a single base away; this may be a read error. The chain carries TRBV28 and TRBJ1-1, with 11 bases matching TRBD1. There are 14 residues in the CDR3. Germline CDR1 reads MDHEN; CDR2 reads SYDVKM. The CDR3 DNA is TGTGCCAGCCCATGGGACAGGGGGAACACTGAAGCTCTCTTT. As protein: CASPWDRGNTEALF.

This rearrangement joins TRBV20-1 to TRBJ2-3, with a weak D call TRBD1 (5 bases). Germline V gene sequence: CDR1 DFQATT, CDR2 SNEGSKA (reference sequence). This CDR3 is built from 16 residues. Trimming shortened V by 2 bases and J by 0 bases, and 15 bases separated the two germline ends. CDR3 in amino acids: CSARRLGVTSTDTQYF. In nucleotides, the CDR3 is TGCAGTGCTAGACGTTTAGGGGTGACTAGCACAGATACGCAGTATTTT.

Of note for this clonotype: The junction does not match germline at one end; this may be a read error. This rearrangement joins TRBV5-1 to TRBJ1-2; tentative D call: TRBD1 (5 bases). This CDR3 is built from 14 residues. Per the germline V gene, CDR1 is SGHRS and CDR2 is YFSETQ. The CDR3 here is CTSSVGTGAYGYTF. The CDR3 DNA sequence: TGCACCAGCTCAGTCGGTACAGGCGCCTATGGCTACACCTTC.

In this sample, this clonotype turned up many times. The rearrangement links TRBV2 to TRBJ2-5; 8 bases are shared with TRBD2. With 6 bases clipped from V and 1 base from J, the junction kept 7 bases outside the gene matches. This CDR3 comprises 15 residues. Germline V lookup: CDR1 SNHLY, CDR2 FYNNEI. The CDR3 coding sequence is TGTGCCAGCAGAGGTAGCGGGATGCCCCAAGAGACCCAGTACTTC. It codes for CASRGSGMPQETQYF. The whole variable domain, filled in from reference TRBV2 and TRBJ2-5, reads EPEVTQTPSHQVTQMGQEVILRCVPISNHLYFYWYRQILGQKVEFLVSFYNNEISEKSEIFDDQFSVERPDGSNFTLKIRSTKLEDSAMYFCASRGSGMPQETQYFGPGTRLLVL.

This clonotype was seen repeatedly, ten times or more. A junction end diverges from the germline sequence, so it may reflect a read error. The genes are TRBV20-1 and TRBJ1-2; TRBD1 is a possible D gene (5 bases). Looked up from germline, CDR1 is DFQATT and CDR2 is SNEGSKA (reference sequence). The CDR3 is 10 amino acids. CDR3 bases: TGCAGTGCTAGAGACGGGGCCTTACTCTTC. This translates into CSARDGALLF.

The rearrangement joins TRBV3-1 to TRBJ2-3; D not certain. CDR1 and CDR2 (germline): LGHDT, YNNKEL (reference sequence). The length of the CDR3 is 15 residues. Trimming pared 0 bases from V and 8 bases from J, leaving 15 bases between. CDR3 bases: TGTGCCAGCAGCCAAGACCCCGTGCAACAAGGTACGCAGTATTTT. Protein: CASSQDPVQQGTQYF.

This clonotype was observed many times. The gene calls are TRBV20-1 and TRBJ1-3, with no clear D. V was clipped by 3 bases and J by 0 bases, with 3 bases between them. Germline V gene sequence: CDR1 DFQATT, CDR2 SNEGSKA (reference sequence). The CDR3 has 12 amino acids. CDR3 bases: TGCAGTGCTAGGGCCTCTGGAAACACCATATATTTT. Translation gives CSARASGNTIYF.

This clonotype was recorded at least ten times. The chain uses TRBV11-1 and TRBJ1-1; the match to TRBD1 covers 8 bases. There are 15 residues in the CDR3. V shed 6 bases and J 5 bases; nucleotides not matched to a gene: 11. Germline V lookup: CDR1 SGHAT, CDR2 FQDESV (reference sequence). CDR3: CASSHQGAAGTEAFF. As DNA, the CDR3 is TGTGCCAGCAGTCATCAGGGGGCGGCGGGGACTGAAGCTTTCTTT.

This clonotype has at least ten counts. The rearrangement uses TRBV7-9 and TRBJ1-5; TRBD1 matches 7 bases. V gave up 3 bases and J gave up 3 bases; unmatched junction bases: 5. CDR1 and CDR2 from the germline V gene are SEHNR and FQNEAQ (reference sequence). The CDR3 has 15 residues. CDR3 nucleotides: TGTGCCAGCAGCTTGGACGGGACAGTCAATCAGCCCCAGCATTTT. It codes for CASSLDGTVNQPQHF.

This clonotype was observed many times. The chain recombines TRBV12-3 or TRBV12-4 with TRBJ2-1; perhaps D is TRBD1 or TRBD2 (7 bases each). Trimming took 3 bases from V and 12 from J, leaving 18 bases between them. This CDR3 has 14 amino acids. In nucleotides, the CDR3 is TGTGCCAGCAGTTTGACAGGGAGGGTTATCGTGCAGTTCTTC. This encodes CASSLTGRVIVQFF.

The chain combines TRBV24-1 with TRBJ2-3; tentatively, D is TRBD2 (6 bases). Germline CDR1 reads KGHDR; CDR2 reads SFDVKD. The CDR3 runs to 12 residues. Trimming shortened V by 8 bases and J by 8 bases, and 13 bases separated the two germline ends. This CDR3 reads CATNEHGGTQYF. CDR3 bases: TGTGCCACCAATGAACACGGGGGTACGCAGTATTTT.

The rearrangement joins TRBV3-1 to TRBJ2-4; 11 bases are shared with TRBD2. The germline gives CDR1 LGHDT, CDR2 YNNKEL (reference sequence). The J segment lost 9 bases and the V segment lost 0 bases, leaving 10 bases of the junction unmatched. The CDR3 is 17 amino acids. CDR3 bases: TGTGCCAGCAGCCAAGATCATGGGGAGCTAGCGGGAGGCATTCAGTACTTC. Amino acid sequence: CASSQDHGELAGGIQYF.

In its sample, this clonotype was seen many times. The rearrangement links TRBV20-1 to TRBJ1-1, with D uncertain. Germline V CDR1 and CDR2: DFQATT, SNEGSKA (reference sequence). The CDR3 sequence is 14 residues long. V lost 2 bases, J lost 0 bases, and 10 bases lay in between. CDR3 amino acids: CSARPLSMNTEAFF. In DNA, the CDR3 is TGCAGTGCTAGACCCCTGTCGATGAACACTGAAGCTTTCTTT.

This clonotype came up a few times. The chain joins TRBV12-3 or TRBV12-4 to TRBJ2-2; 7 bases fit TRBD2. V lost 7 bases, J lost 4 bases, and 9 bases stayed unmatched. This CDR3 is 15 amino acids long. The CDR3 sequence: CASNRLAGFTGELFF. The CDR3 nucleotides are TGTGCCAGCAATCGACTAGCAGGTTTCACCGGGGAGCTGTTTTTT.

V is TRBV7-2 and J is TRBJ2-3; 8 nucleotides match TRBD2. CDR1 is SGHTA, CDR2 FQGNSA, per germline. V lost 2 bases and J lost 3; bases outside the gene matches: 4. The CDR3 covers 15 residues. CDR3 in DNA: TGTGCCAGCAGCTTATCGGGAGGGGAAACAGATACGCAGTATTTT. This gives the protein CASSLSGGETDTQYF.